The 25 T cell receptor beta chains listed next were all sequenced from one sample in a study of OX40 agonist ivuxolimab in advanced cancers. The data were produced by immunoSEQ multiplex PCR, yet TCRdb's version contains in-frame clones alone and is incomplete. Among about 66,000 clones listed, roughly four fifths were seen once. The input for sequencing was CD4+ or CD8+ T cells sorted from blood, taken in a trial of the OX40 agonist ivuxolimab. The receptors shown here come from an adult with an advanced solid tumor such as melanoma, head and neck, liver or kidney cancer.

By sample fraction, this clone is medium-sized. The J gene is TRBJ1-2, the V gene TRBV5-4; maybe TRBD1 (6 bases). CDR3 length: 14 residues. The V gene lost 4 bases and the J gene lost 3 bases, with 13 bases spanning the gap. Germline CDR1 SGHNT, CDR2 YYREEE (reference sequence). For the CDR3, the DNA is TGTGCCAGCAGCGCTGGCAGGGGCGACTATGGCTACACCTTC. Encoded protein: CASSAGRGDYGYTF.

The J gene is TRBJ2-3, the V gene TRBV9; no reliable D call. This CDR3 contains 15 residues. Trimming removed 0 bases at V and 0 bases at J, with 8 bases between. In germline, CDR1 is SGDLS, CDR2 YYNGEE. CDR3 sequence (DNA): TGTGCCAGCAGCGTAGCCTTTGATAGCACAGATACGCAGTATTTT. Translation gives CASSVAFDSTDTQYF.

This clone was seen only once. The V gene is TRBV6-1, the J gene TRBJ1-2, with 8 bases aligning to TRBD1. Germline loops: CDR1 MNHNS, CDR2 SASEGT. This CDR3 has 15 amino acids. V lost 5 bases, J lost 2 bases, and 7 bases stayed unmatched. The CDR3 loop is CASSPRQGTNYGYTF. The CDR3 DNA sequence: TGTGCCAGCAGTCCCCGACAGGGGACAAACTATGGCTACACCTTC.

The chain couples TRBV10-3 to TRBJ2-2, with TRBD2 matching over 11 bases. From germline, CDR1 is ENHRY and CDR2 SYGVKD. The CDR3 consists of 16 residues. V shed 6 bases, J shed 1 base, and the junction held 4 bases outside the gene matches. CDR3 in amino acids: CAISPGTSGNTGELFF. The DNA for the CDR3 is TGTGCCATCAGCCCGGGGACTAGCGGGAACACCGGGGAGCTGTTTTTT.

This chain uses TRBV2 with TRBJ1-4; no firm D call. The CDR3 extends over 17 amino acids. V was trimmed by 6 bases and J by 0 bases, leaving 17 bases between them. Germline CDR1 SNHLY, CDR2 FYNNEI. CDR3: CASRRRASWATNEKLFF. CDR3 bases: TGTGCCAGCAGGCGTAGGGCCTCGTGGGCAACTAATGAAAAACTGTTTTTT.

The chain combines TRBV5-1 with TRBJ2-1, with 10 bases identical to TRBD2. V gave up 1 base and J gave up 8 bases; unmatched junction bases: 9. The CDR3 is 16 amino acids. Germline CDR1 reads SGHRS; CDR2 reads YFSETQ. The CDR3 sequence: CASSLMSGRAGDEQFF. The CDR3 DNA reads TGCGCCAGCAGCTTGATGAGCGGGAGGGCCGGGGATGAGCAGTTCTTC.

This chain links TRBV11-2 with TRBJ1-2; TRBD1 aligns across 8 bases. V trimming: 1 base; J trimming: 8 bases; junction bases outside the gene matches: 9. The CDR3 loop spans 15 amino acids. Germline values: CDR1 SGHAT, CDR2 FQNNGV. CDR3 DNA: TGTGCCAGCAGCTTAGGATCCACAGGGGGTTACGGCTACACCTTC. As protein: CASSLGSTGGYGYTF.

This clone was seen once. The chain employs TRBV10-3 and TRBJ2-3, with D maybe TRBD2 (6 bases). CDR1 is ENHRY, CDR2 SYGVKD, per germline. Trimming stripped 7 bases from V and 4 bases from J, with 12 bases between. The CDR3 is 13 amino acids. The CDR3 spells CAINEGTSDTQYF. CDR3 DNA: TGTGCCATCAACGAAGGGACTTCAGATACGCAGTATTTT.

The gene calls are TRBV6-1 and TRBJ1-1; 9 positions match TRBD1. J gave up 11 bases and V 2 bases, and 9 bases lay outside the gene matches. The CDR3 is 14 amino acids. Per the germline V gene, CDR1 is MNHNS and CDR2 is SASEGT. The CDR3 protein is CASSEPGTGRTAFF. CDR3 in DNA: TGTGCCAGCAGTGAACCCGGGACAGGGCGTACGGCTTTCTTT.

This chain joins TRBV19 and TRBJ2-2, with 7 bases that match TRBD2. Germline V gives CDR1 LNHDA, CDR2 SQIVND (reference sequence). V lost 3 bases to trimming and J lost 5 bases; unmatched junction nucleotides: 9. This CDR3 has 16 amino acids. This CDR3 reads CASSISAGFETGELFF. The CDR3 coding sequence is TGTGCCAGTAGTATCTCAGCGGGATTTGAGACCGGGGAGCTGTTTTTT.

This chain joins TRBV19 and TRBJ2-7; 9 nucleotides align to TRBD1. The V segment lost 6 bases and the J segment 6 bases; nucleotides outside the gene matches: 6. The CDR3 is 13 residues long. Germline values: CDR1 LNHDA, CDR2 SQIVND (reference sequence). DNA for the CDR3: TGTGCCAGTAGGATGGACAGGGGAAGCGAGCAGTACTTC. As protein: CASRMDRGSEQYF.

This rearrangement joins TRBV19 to TRBJ1-4; D call uncertain. The CDR3 is 16 residues long. V lost 0 bases and J lost 7, with 15 bases in between. Germline V gives CDR1 LNHDA, CDR2 SQIVND (reference sequence). CDR3 loop: CASSIDIGGPAEKLFF. The CDR3 bases are TGTGCCAGTAGTATAGATATAGGAGGACCGGCTGAAAAACTGTTTTTT. The full variable domain, rest sourced from reference TRBV19 and TRBJ1-4, is DGGITQSPKYLFRKEGQNVTLSCEQNLNHDAMYWYRQDPGQGLRLIYYSQIVNDFQKGDIAEGYSVSREKKESFPLTVTSAQKNPTAFYLCASSIDIGGPAEKLFFGSGTQLSVL.

The V and J genes are TRBV9 and TRBJ2-1; D remains ambiguous. The germline V gene encodes CDR1 SGDLS and CDR2 YYNGEE. V dropped 0 bases and J dropped 1 base, with 11 bases sitting between them. CDR3 size: 16 residues. The chain's CDR3 is CASSVVSWGSYNEQFF. In DNA form, the CDR3 reads TGTGCCAGCAGCGTAGTTAGTTGGGGTTCCTACAATGAGCAGTTCTTC.

The chain combines TRBV28 with TRBJ1-5, with TRBD1 as a possible D gene (6 bases). CDR1 MDHEN and CDR2 SYDVKM come from the germline V gene. The CDR3 extends over 16 amino acids. The germline V and J ends were trimmed by 0 bases and 5 bases, with 14 bases remaining between them. In nucleotides, the CDR3 is TGTGCCAGCAGTTTATGGGGCAGGGGTGGGGATCAGCCCCAGCATTTT. Its translation: CASSLWGRGGDQPQHF.

The chain uses TRBV7-8 and TRBJ2-7; no clear D gene. From germline, CDR1 is SGHVS and CDR2 FQNEAQ. The germline V and J ends were trimmed by 0 bases and 0 bases, with 9 bases remaining between them. The CDR3 is 15 residues long. The DNA for the CDR3 is TGTGCCAGCAGCTTAGCGACGGGTGGCTCCTACGAGCAGTACTTC. Translating it yields CASSLATGGSYEQYF.

Remarks on this clone: The sample carries other DNA sequences with the same CDR3. The chain carries TRBV5-4 and TRBJ1-5; D is unresolved. V shed 0 bases and J shed 2 bases, with 9 bases lying between them. Germline-derived CDR1 and CDR2 are SGHNT and YYREEE (reference sequence). This CDR3 is built from 15 residues. The CDR3 is CASSLDPYGNQPQHF. The CDR3 nucleotides are TGTGCCAGCAGCTTGGACCCCTATGGCAATCAGCCCCAGCATTTT.

The chain links TRBV7-2 to TRBJ2-1; no definite D call. The V gene's germline CDR1 is SGHTA and CDR2 FQGNSA. This CDR3 comprises 15 residues. Trimming removed 3 bases at V and 0 bases at J, with 9 bases between. The CDR3, as DNA: TGTGCCAGCAGCTTTTCCTCAAGCTCCTACAATGAGCAGTTCTTC. This translates into CASSFSSSSYNEQFF. Variable domain in full (rest from reference TRBV7-2 and TRBJ2-1): GAGVSQSPSNKVTEKGKDVELRCDPISGHTALYWYRQSLGQGLEFLIYFQGNSAPDKSGLPSDRFSAERTGGSVSTLTIQRTQQEDSAVYLCASSFSSSSYNEQFFGPGTRLTVL.

This sequence joins TRBV5-6 and TRBJ1-1; TRBD1 agrees at 7 bases. The CDR3 has 16 residues. J lost 3 bases, V lost 0 bases, and 8 bases had no gene match. Germline CDR1 and CDR2: SGHDT and YYEEEE. The CDR3 DNA reads as TGTGCCAGCAGCTTGGACAGGGGAGGTGGGTACACTGAAGCTTTCTTT. Its protein product is CASSLDRGGGYTEAFF.

The chain has TRBV29-1 and TRBJ2-5; either TRBD1 or TRBD2 may fit D (6 bases each). The CDR3 contains 13 residues. Trimming took off 4 bases at V and 5 bases at J, with 14 bases between the two ends. Looked up from germline, CDR1 is SQVTM and CDR2 is ANQGSEA. The CDR3 protein is CSVGGGGLETQYF. In DNA, the CDR3 is TGCAGCGTTGGTGGAGGGGGGCTTGAGACCCAGTACTTC.

The chain uses TRBV29-1 and TRBJ1-2; a possible D gene is TRBD1 (5 bases). Germline-derived CDR1 and CDR2 are SQVTM and ANQGSEA. Deletions cut 1 base from V and 4 bases from J, with 10 bases between. This CDR3 is built from 13 residues. CDR3 residues: CSVEVRTSYGYTF. For the CDR3, the DNA is TGCAGCGTTGAAGTCCGGACATCCTATGGCTACACCTTC.

This clone was counted only a few times. The J gene is TRBJ2-1, the V gene TRBV12-5; the D gene is possibly TRBD1 (6 bases). Deletions cut 6 bases from V and 9 bases from J, with 21 bases between. The CDR3 is made up of 15 amino acids. Germline CDR1 LGHNT, CDR2 FRNRAP. The CDR3 DNA reads as TGTGCTAGTGGCAACGAACTTTTTGGGGGCGGTGAGCAGTTCTTC. Translated, it gives CASGNELFGGGEQFF.

The chain is built from TRBV4-1 and TRBJ2-7; a weak D match, TRBD2 (5 bases). Germline V lookup: CDR1 MGHRA, CDR2 YSYEKL. CDR3 size: 15 residues. The V and J ends lost 5 bases and 2 bases respectively, with 16 bases between them. CDR3 in amino acids: CASSLQEGETYEQYF. DNA of the CDR3: TGCGCCAGCAGCTTACAAGAGGGAGAGACCTACGAGCAGTACTTC.

This clone was picked up a small number of times. The V call is TRBV7-6, the J call TRBJ2-5; 12 positions agree with TRBD1. CDR1 and CDR2 from the germline V gene are SGHVS and FNYEAQ. V gave up 3 bases and J gave up 5 bases; unmatched junction bases: 10. CDR3 length equals 17 residues. CDR3 sequence (DNA): TGTGCCAGCAGCTTTAAAGGGACAGGGGGCAACTTGGAGACCCAGTACTTC. It encodes CASSFKGTGGNLETQYF.

In its sample, this clone was seen a few times. V is TRBV30 and J is TRBJ1-5, with D possibly matching TRBD1 (5 bases). V lost 3 bases to trimming and J lost 3 bases, with 15 bases between them. The CDR3 runs 15 residues. Per germline, CDR1 GTSNPN and CDR2 SVGIG (reference sequence). This CDR3 reads CAWRALGRDNQPQHF. The CDR3 DNA reads TGTGCCTGGAGGGCATTGGGCAGGGACAATCAGCCCCAGCATTTT.

In this sample, this clone turned up once. V is TRBV7-7 and J is TRBJ2-2; no clear D. With 6 bases removed from V and 0 bases from J, the gap between germline ends came to 5 bases. Germline V gives CDR1 SSHAT, CDR2 FNYEAQ (reference sequence). CDR3 size: 13 residues. The CDR3 spells CASRRTNTGELFF. CDR3 bases: TGTGCCAGCAGGCGAACGAACACCGGGGAGCTGTTTTTT.